These 9 T cell receptor beta chains were sequenced from one sample in a study of chemoradiotherapy in HPV16-positive cancers. Assay: immunoSEQ multiplex PCR; the TCRdb copy retains only in-frame clones and omits some. The sample includes tens of thousands of clones, over 90% seen only once; the top ten take around 17%. Sequences were derived from blood, sampled from a patient who underwent chemoradiotherapy. These receptors all come from a human donor with HPV-associated anogenital cancer.

This chain links TRBV4-1 with TRBJ2-5, with D hard to call. The better agreement between TRBJ2-7 and the DNA end casts doubt on the J call. Germline V gene lookup returns CDR1 MGHRA and CDR2 YSYEKL. CDR3 length equals 16 residues. This chain's CDR3 is CASSQVVTVNSYEQYF. The CDR3 DNA reads TGCGCCAGCAGCCAAGTCGTGACCGTCAACTCCTACGAGCAGTACTTC.

The chain uses TRBV28 and TRBJ2-7; D is possibly TRBD1 (6 bases). Trimming pared 3 bases from V and 9 bases from J, leaving 18 bases between. The V gene's germline CDR1 is MDHEN and CDR2 SYDVKM. The CDR3 loop spans 14 amino acids. CDR3 coding DNA: TGTGCCAGCAGTTTTCCAGGGGCCCTAGGAGCGCAGTACTTC. It is translated as CASSFPGALGAQYF.

V usage is TRBV29-1 and J usage is TRBJ2-1; 7 nucleotides align to TRBD1. J was trimmed by 9 bases and V by 6 bases; bases with no gene match: 11. Looked up from germline, CDR1 is SQVTM and CDR2 is ANQGSEA. The CDR3 is 13 residues long. CDR3 sequence reads: CSVFIRTGGEQFF. The DNA of the CDR3 is TGCAGCGTGTTCATTCGGACAGGCGGTGAGCAGTTCTTC.

V usage is TRBV13 and J usage is TRBJ2-7; 7 bases agree with TRBD1. The CDR3 totals 12 residues. Trimming cost V 10 bases and J 5 bases; bases outside gene matches: 8. Germline assignment: CDR1 PRHDT and CDR2 FYEKMQ (reference sequence). The CDR3 sequence: CATGRGLHEQYF. The CDR3 DNA follows: TGTGCCACCGGAAGGGGGCTCCACGAGCAGTACTTC.

The chain employs TRBV4-1 and TRBJ2-1, with D possibly being TRBD2 (5 bases). Between the trimmed V and J ends, which lost 5 bases and 1 base, there was a span of 6 bases. This CDR3 is built from 13 residues. Per germline, CDR1 MGHRA and CDR2 YSYEKL. CDR3 nucleotides: TGCGCCAGCAGCGGGAGTTCCTACAATGAGCAGTTCTTC. This sequence encodes CASSGSSYNEQFF.

This clone was recorded once. J is TRBJ2-7 and V is TRBV7-5; the listed D gene, TRBD1, was not tested against the DNA. TRBV7-5 is a listed pseudogene. This CDR3 is built from 20 residues. CDR3 sequence (DNA): TGTGCCAGAAGCTACCATGAGGGCCATCTACCGGACAGGGGGTATCACGAGCAGTACTTC. Translation gives CARSYHEGHLPDRGYHEQYF.

This chain joins TRBV7-9 and TRBJ2-3; 11 bases align to TRBD2. Germline trimming cut 4 bases from V and 5 bases from J; bases unmatched to any gene: 5. CDR1 is SEHNR, CDR2 FQNEAQ, per germline (reference sequence). The CDR3 spans 15 residues. The CDR3 sequence: CASSSTSGALDTQYF. CDR3 nucleotide sequence: TGTGCCAGCAGCTCGACTAGCGGGGCGTTAGATACGCAGTATTTT.

The CDR3 DNA reads as TGTGCCAGCAGCACTAGCGGGAGGGCCGGGTATCCCTACGAGCAGTACTTC. Translating it yields CASSTSGRAGYPYEQYF. The chain joins TRBV11-1 to TRBJ2-7, with 13 bases fitting TRBD2. Germline CDR1 and CDR2: SGHAT and FQDESV (reference sequence). CDR3 size: 17 residues. Trimming at V came to 5 bases and at J to 2 bases, leaving 9 bases not matched to a gene.

The chain uses TRBV6-4 and TRBJ2-2; D unresolved. The CDR3 covers 14 residues. Germline CDR1 and CDR2: MRHNA and SNTAGT. The V gene lost 5 bases and the J gene lost 3 bases, with 10 bases spanning the gap. The CDR3 nucleotides are TGTGCCAGCAGTCTCACTACAGACACCGGGGAGCTGTTTTTT. This sequence encodes CASSLTTDTGELFF.